This T cell receptor (beta chain) was identified in a study of regulatory T cells in long-lasting Graves disease. Study outcomes and limitations: Repertoires from persistent disease leaned toward TRBV28, TRBJ1-2 and TRBJ2-5.

Time point meaning: newly diagnosed GD, antithyroid drugs for less than 3 months. The TCR library was made from RNA extracted from PBMCs. Sequencing libraries for TCR beta were prepared with iRepertoire HTBI primers and Arm-PCR of CDR3 regions. In TCRdb, the multiplex PCR reads were re-called with MiXCR into one record per CDR3 protein. The table records about 560,000 distinct CDR3 sequences, about 15% of them present only once. This clonotype was seen at least ten times. Its specificity is not known. The germline gives CDR1 SGHTA, CDR2 FQGTGA. The CDR3 is made up of 15 amino acids. Trimming took 5 bases from V and 0 from J, leaving 11 bases between them. This sample was shared with a second study, whose subject was T cells in Graves' hyperthyroidism and ophthalmopathy.

The TCR was taken from a man between 18 and 35 years old with Graves disease. This rearrangement joins TRBV7-3 to TRBJ2-1; D may be TRBD1 (5 bases). The material was peripheral blood mononuclear cells (PBMCs), obtained at new diagnosis, from a patient treated with antithyroid drugs. The CDR3: CASSPQGSSYNEQFF. CDR3 sequence (DNA): TGTGCCAGCAGCCCCCAGGGAAGCTCCTACAATGAGCAGTTCTTC.